A selection of T cell receptor beta chains follows, all from one sample in a study of blood T cell repertoires in COVID-19. Libraries were prepared by immunoSEQ multiplex PCR; TCRdb keeps only in-frame clonotypes and omits some of them. Among about 270,000 clones listed, approximately 90% were seen once. Sequencing was performed on PBMCs or T cells enriched from blood (not recorded which). These receptors came from a man aged 35-49 years who had been exposed to COVID-19. The CDR3 runs from the conserved cysteine through the conserved F or W. Each record gives: J gene, V gene, clone size, D gene, CDR3 DNA, CDR3 protein. D genes are given only for firm matches. Clone size is given for some rows only: seen once, a few or many times, or a class if the clone is expanded.

>TRBJ1-2|TRBV12-3/TRBV12-4|NA|NA
TGTGCCAGCAGTTTAGGGCTCTATGGCTACACCTTC
CASSLGLYGYTF
>TRBJ2-7|TRBV5-1|once|TRBD1
TGCGCCAGCAGCTCGGGACAGTTCGACGAGCAGTACTTC
CASSSGQFDEQYF
>TRBJ2-3|TRBV5-4|NA|NA
TGTGCCAGCAGCTCAGAGCGCCCGGCAGATACGCAGTATTTT
CASSSERPADTQYF
>TRBJ2-7|TRBV29-1|NA|TRBD2
TGCAGCGTTCTCCAAGCGGGAAATAGGTACGAGCAGTACTTC
CSVLQAGNRYEQYF
>TRBJ2-2|TRBV9|NA|NA
TGTGCCAGCAGCGCAGAGAACAGGGCCGCCGGGGAGCTGTTTTTT
CASSAENRAAGELFF
>TRBJ2-2|TRBV13|NA|NA
TGTGCCAGCAGCTTATATCTCTCTTACACCGGGGAGCTGTTTTTT
CASSLYLSYTGELFF
>TRBJ1-1|TRBV30|NA|NA
TGTGCCTGGAGTTCCCAGACTGAAGCTTTCTTT
CAWSSQTEAFF
>TRBJ1-1|TRBV15|NA|TRBD1
TGTGCCACCCGAGACAGGGGAGGAGATGAAGCTTTCTTT
CATRDRGGDEAFF
>TRBJ1-4|TRBV30|NA|TRBD1
TGTGCCTGGAGGCTAACAGGGGTGGGAGAAGAACTGTTTTTT
CAWRLTGVGEELFF
>TRBJ1-2|TRBV25-1|NA|NA
TGTGCCAGCAGTGAATTCGGGGAGGCTGGCTACACCTTC
CASSEFGEAGYTF
>TRBJ2-5|TRBV5-1|NA|TRBD2
TGCGCCAGCAGCTTTATGGGCGGGAGTGAGTATAGTCTGGAGACCCAGTACTTC
CASSFMGGSEYSLETQYF
>TRBJ1-1|TRBV30|NA|NA
TGTGCCTGGGGACACATGAACACTGAAGCTTTCTTT
CAWGHMNTEAFF
>TRBJ2-7|TRBV7-9|NA|TRBD2
TGTGCCAGCAGCTCCCTAAGGGGCGGGGGTCATCGGGAGCAGTACTTC
CASSSLRGGGHREQYF
>TRBJ2-1|TRBV28|NA|TRBD2
TGTGCCAGCAGTTTTAGCGGGAGGGCCTTATCAAATGAGCAGTTCTTC
CASSFSGRALSNEQFF
>TRBJ2-7|TRBV3-1/TRBV3-2|NA|TRBD2
TGTGCCAGCAGCCAAGCCGGACTAGCGCCATACGAGCAGTACTTC
CASSQAGLAPYEQYF
>TRBJ2-7|TRBV7-9|NA|NA
TGTGCCAGCAGCGACGGACAGAAGAGTAACGAGCAGTACTTC
CASSDGQKSNEQYF
>TRBJ2-1|TRBV7-9|NA|TRBD2
TGTGCCAGCAGCTTAGCGGGAGGTAGCGGGCCCTACAATGAGCAGTTCTTC
CASSLAGGSGPYNEQFF
>TRBJ1-2|TRBV15|NA|NA
TGTGCCACCAGCAGAGATCGCGGACACTTATCAATCTATGGCTACACCTTC
CATSRDRGHLSIYGYTF
>TRBJ1-1|TRBV21-1|NA|NA
TGTGCCAGCAGCAAAGGGGGGGGTGGTGGCACTGAAGCTTTCTTT
CASSKGGGGGTEAFF
>TRBJ1-2|TRBV28|once|NA
TGTGCCAGCAGTTCCAGGGGTAACTATGGCTACACCTTC
CASSSRGNYGYTF
>TRBJ2-2|TRBV5-1|once|NA
TGCGCCAGCAGCATCAACCGGGGTCGGAACACCGGGGAGCTGTTTTTT
CASSINRGRNTGELFF
>TRBJ2-3|TRBV19|NA|TRBD2
TGTGCCAGTACCCCGATGTGGGCGGGAGGAGCAGATACGCAGTATTTT
CASTPMWAGGADTQYF
>TRBJ2-5|TRBV18|once|NA
TGTGCCAGCTCACCGAAGGACTACCAAGAGACCCAGTACTTC
CASSPKDYQETQYF
>TRBJ1-5|TRBV19|once|TRBD1
TGTGCCAGTGAGGGCAGGGGGCATCAGCCCCAGCATTTT
CASEGRGHQPQHF
>TRBJ2-2|TRBV7-7|once|TRBD1
TGTGCCAGCAGCTTATTAAGGACAGGGGGAAGCGGCACCGGGGAGCTGTTTTTT
CASSLLRTGGSGTGELFF
>TRBJ2-3|TRBV11-2|NA|NA
TGTGCCAGCAGCTTATGGATCCGGGAAGGAACAGATACGCAGTATTTT
CASSLWIREGTDTQYF
>TRBJ1-2|TRBV11-3|NA|TRBD1
TGTGCCAGCAGCCCCCCGGGACAGGGGTTCTTAGGCTACACCTTC
CASSPPGQGFLGYTF
>TRBJ2-1|TRBV3-1/TRBV3-2|NA|TRBD2
TGTGCCAGCAGCCCGATTACGGGAGGAAGGGATGATGAGCAGTTCTTC
CASSPITGGRDDEQFF
>TRBJ2-5|TRBV28|NA|TRBD1
TGTGCCAGCAGCAGACCCGCAGGGGGCGTCGGAGAGACCCAGTACTTC
CASSRPAGGVGETQYF
>TRBJ2-1|TRBV9|NA|TRBD2
TGTGCCAGCGGGGGCGGGAGGACCTACAATGAGCAGTTCTTC
CASGGGRTYNEQFF